These 22 T cell receptor beta chains originate from one sample sequenced in a study of blood T cells in healthy people across ages. For the second PCR, which ran for roughly 6 to 11 cycles, a sample-barcoded 5' primer and a J-beta primer mix were used. TCRdb re-called the 5' RACE reads through MiXCR, storing one row per CDR3 protein. In the table there are about 800,000 distinct CDR3 sequences, 25% of which are singletons. The same data also contributed to another study, on T cells of mothers and their children.

The sequenced material came from blood. Receptor source: a boy under 18 in good health.

This clonotype appeared many times. The chain is built from TRBV7-9 and TRBJ2-1; 8 nucleotides align to TRBD2. The V gene's germline CDR1 is SEHNR and CDR2 FQNEAQ (reference sequence). V lost 5 bases, J lost 1 base, and 19 bases stayed unmatched. The CDR3 is made up of 20 amino acids. CDR3: CASSGPGLGLFGLSYNEQFF. The CDR3 region has the DNA TGTGCCAGCAGCGGTCCGGGACTAGGGCTTTTCGGGCTATCCTACAATGAGCAGTTCTTC.

V and J are TRBV6-6 and TRBJ2-2, with TRBD1 matching 10 bases. With V trimmed by 0 bases and J by 6 bases, 1 base remained unmatched. CDR1 is MNHNY and CDR2 is SVGAGI in the germline V gene (reference sequence). This CDR3 is built from 15 residues. In DNA, the CDR3 is TGTGCCAGCAGTTACTCGACAGGGGGCCCCGGGGAGCTGTTTTTT. Its translation is CASSYSTGGPGELFF.

This clonotype was picked up a small number of times. This chain joins TRBV5-1 and TRBJ2-7; TRBD1 agrees at 7 bases. The CDR3 runs 13 residues. The germline V gene encodes CDR1 SGHRS and CDR2 YFSETQ. The junction had 6 bases not matched to a gene; V was cut back by 4 bases and J by 5 bases. CDR3 region: CASSTDREHEQYF. The CDR3 DNA is TGCGCCAGCAGCACCGACAGGGAACACGAGCAGTACTTC.

This clonotype was detected a few times. The chain links TRBV5-6 to TRBJ2-1, with D perhaps TRBD2 (7 bases). Judging by the DNA end, TRBJ2-5 fits better; the J call may be wrong. Per the germline V gene, CDR1 is SGHDT and CDR2 is YYEEEE. The CDR3 sequence is 15 residues long. CDR3 protein: CASSPWGGGKETQYF. CDR3 DNA sequence: TGTGCCAGCAGCCCGTGGGGAGGGGGTAAAGAGACCCAGTACTTC.

This sequence joins TRBV9 and TRBJ2-3, with TRBD2 matching over 13 bases. V was clipped by 2 bases and J by 10 bases; unmatched bases: 7. Per the germline V gene, CDR1 is SGDLS and CDR2 is YYNGEE. The CDR3 contains 15 residues. CDR3: CASSVTSGGAFPQYF. The CDR3 DNA reads TGTGCCAGCAGCGTCACTAGCGGGGGGGCTTTTCCGCAGTATTTT.

This chain connects TRBV20-1 to TRBJ2-5; TRBD2 matches 10 bases. The CDR3 has 17 residues. Trimming at V came to 2 bases and at J to 1 base, leaving 10 bases not matched to a gene. Germline V lookup: CDR1 DFQATT, CDR2 SNEGSKA (reference sequence). The CDR3 here is CSARIPGLAEFQETQYF. In DNA form, the CDR3 reads TGCAGTGCTAGAATCCCCGGACTAGCGGAATTCCAAGAGACCCAGTACTTC.

The CDR3 here is CASSFPSGGWYEQYF. The CDR3 DNA reads as TGTGCCAGCAGTTTTCCTAGCGGGGGGTGGTACGAGCAGTACTTC. The chain is built from TRBV12-3 or TRBV12-4 and TRBJ2-5; 11 positions match TRBD2. The J call may be in error: the DNA end matches TRBJ2-7 better. The CDR3 has 15 residues.

CDR3 protein: CASSLREGLEQYF. DNA of the CDR3: TGTGCCAGCAGCTTACGGGAGGGCCTCGAGCAGTACTTC. The rearrangement joins TRBV7-2 to TRBJ2-7, with 8 bases matching TRBD2. V was pared by 2 bases and J by 6 bases, with 3 bases of the junction left unmatched. The germline V gene encodes CDR1 SGHTA and CDR2 FQGNSA. The CDR3 contains 13 residues.

This sequence joins TRBV7-9 and TRBJ1-1; D not resolved. V lost 5 bases, J lost 1 base, and 11 bases lay in between. The CDR3 has 14 amino acids. The germline gives CDR1 SEHNR, CDR2 FQNEAQ (reference sequence). In DNA form, the CDR3 reads TGTGCCAGCAGCACGGACTTCTCGAACACTGAAGCTTTCTTT. Protein sequence: CASSTDFSNTEAFF.

The chain uses TRBV20-1 and TRBJ2-7; no firm D call. The V end lost 3 bases, the J end lost 2 bases, and 2 bases lay between the germline ends. CDR1 is DFQATT and CDR2 is SNEGSKA in the germline V gene (reference sequence). The CDR3 covers 10 residues. The CDR3 loop reads CSASTYEQYF. The CDR3 bases are TGCAGTGCTAGTACCTACGAGCAGTACTTC.

The V gene is TRBV20-1, the J gene TRBJ2-1, with D perhaps TRBD2 (6 bases). Germline loops: CDR1 DFQATT, CDR2 SNEGSKA (reference sequence). CDR3 length: 14 amino acids. V lost 5 bases and J lost 0, with 11 bases in between. The CDR3, as DNA: TGCAGTGCTGAACCGCGGGACTCCTACAATGAGCAGTTCTTC. Amino acids: CSAEPRDSYNEQFF.

This chain links TRBV12-3 or TRBV12-4 with TRBJ2-5, with 13 nucleotides matching TRBD2. Near its end, the DNA agrees better with TRBJ2-7, so the J call may be wrong. The CDR3 runs to 15 residues. CDR3 sequence (DNA): TGTGCCAGGAGAGAAGGACTAGCGGGAGTTTACGAGCAGTACTTC. Translation gives CARREGLAGVYEQYF.

The chain couples TRBV7-9 to TRBJ2-5; 11 bases are a match to TRBD1. The DNA end is more similar to TRBJ2-7, so the J call may be wrong. The CDR3 is 16 residues long. Germline V gene lookup returns CDR1 SEHNR and CDR2 FQNEAQ (reference sequence). The CDR3 region has the DNA TGTGCCAGCAGCTACAAGCCGGGACAGGGGGGCCACGAGCAGTACTTC. Its protein is CASSYKPGQGGHEQYF.

For this clonotype: A much larger clonotype is one base distant, so this may be a read error. The chain has TRBV7-3 and TRBJ2-6; 9 nucleotides align to TRBD2. This CDR3 is built from 14 residues. Germline lookup yields CDR1 SGHTA and CDR2 FQGTGA. CDR3 coding DNA: TGTGCCAGCAAGCGGGAGGCTGGGGCCAACATCCTGACTTTC. Residues: CASKREAGANILTF.

Only a few counts were recorded for this clonotype. The V and J genes are TRBV30 and TRBJ1-5; no reliable D call. CDR1 and CDR2 from the germline V gene are GTSNPN and SVGIG (reference sequence). The V end lost 1 base, the J end lost 6 bases, and 10 bases lay between the germline ends. This CDR3 comprises 13 residues. The CDR3 sequence: CAWSDQVFQPQHF. The CDR3 coding sequence is TGTGCCTGGAGTGACCAGGTCTTTCAGCCCCAGCATTTT.

This clonotype was counted between two and nine times. The chain uses TRBV27 and TRBJ1-1; D is possibly TRBD1 (5 bases). V lost 5 bases, J lost 4 bases, and 14 bases lay in between. Germline assignment: CDR1 MNHEY and CDR2 SMNVEV (reference sequence). The CDR3 loop spans 14 amino acids. DNA of the CDR3: TGTGCCAGCAGTCCTCGGGACTTAACCACTGAAGCTTTCTTT. It codes for CASSPRDLTTEAFF.

In this sample, this clonotype turned up a few times. V gene TRBV20-1 combines with J gene TRBJ1-4; D is undetermined. V lost 3 bases, J lost 7 bases, and 15 bases lay in between. The CDR3 covers 14 residues. Germline assignment: CDR1 DFQATT and CDR2 SNEGSKA (reference sequence). CDR3 protein: CSASPHEDGEKLFF. The CDR3 DNA is TGCAGTGCTAGTCCTCATGAGGACGGTGAAAAACTGTTTTTT.

The chain carries TRBV20-1 and TRBJ2-7; D gene ambiguous. Trimming took 4 bases from V and 2 from J, leaving 15 bases between them. Germline CDR1 is DFQATT and CDR2 is SNEGSKA (reference sequence). The CDR3 length is 14 residues. In nucleotides, the CDR3 is TGCAGTGCTACGGACCAGAAATCGCCCTACGAGCAGTACTTC. This encodes CSATDQKSPYEQYF.

CDR3 coding DNA: TGTGCCACCTCAGGATTGACCCGTACGGAGGGGGAGCTGTTTTTT. It codes for CATSGLTRTEGELFF. This chain connects TRBV5-6 to TRBJ2-2; D is ambiguous. Per the germline V gene, CDR1 is SGHDT and CDR2 is YYEEEE. The length of the CDR3 is 15 residues. Between the trimmed V and J ends, which lost 9 bases and 8 bases, there was a span of 23 bases.

The chain employs TRBV30 and TRBJ2-5; D might be TRBD1 (6 bases). The CDR3 has 12 amino acids. The ends were cut back, 3 bases at V and 3 bases at J, with 8 bases in the middle. Germline-derived CDR1 and CDR2 are GTSNPN and SVGIG (reference sequence). The CDR3 sequence is CAWRQGKETQYF. CDR3 sequence (DNA): TGTGCCTGGAGACAGGGAAAAGAGACCCAGTACTTC. Drawing the rest from reference TRBV30 and TRBJ2-5, the complete variable domain is SQTIHQWPATLVQPVGSPLSLECTVEGTSNPNLYWYRQAAGRGLQLLFYSVGIGQISSEVPQNLSASRPQDRQFILSSKKLLLSDSGFYLCAWRQGKETQYFGPGTRLLVL.

This clonotype was recorded many times. This chain uses TRBV6-6 with TRBJ2-4; 9 bases are shared with TRBD1. Germline values: CDR1 MNHNY, CDR2 SVGAGI (reference sequence). The trim removed 3 bases at V and 3 bases at J, leaving 9 bases unmatched. The CDR3 extends over 17 amino acids. The CDR3 spells CASSYFGTGSGKNIQYF. The CDR3 DNA is TGTGCCAGCAGTTATTTCGGGACAGGGTCCGGCAAAAACATTCAGTACTTC.

The chain recombines TRBV7-2 with TRBJ1-6, with D uncertain. The CDR3 runs to 17 residues. The V and J ends lost 4 bases and 0 bases respectively, with 13 bases between them. Germline V gene data show CDR1 as SGHTA and CDR2 as FQGNSA. As DNA, the CDR3 is TGTGCCAGCAGCTCAAACCCCAGGAGCTCCTATAATTCACCCCTCCACTTT. Translated: CASSSNPRSSYNSPLHF.